The 27 T cell receptor beta chains below were found in one sample sequenced in a study of T cell changes during pregnancy in multiple sclerosis (dated by TCRdb to the late 2010s). Receptor amplification or capture employed the immunoSEQ multiplex PCR assay. Imported from immuneACCESS, the table was reduced by TCRdb to in-frame sequences with V and J called. These copies leave out some clones; in studies compared against another copy, an unresolved V gene accounts for under half, and the cause of the remainder is not known. The sample table contains about 49,000 clones; only one count was recorded for roughly 89% of them. The top ten constitute less than 6.5% of the sample. Source: peripheral blood, taken after pregnancy. The receptors derive from a female donor in good health, enrolled as a control in a pregnancy study.

This chain connects TRBV4-1 to TRBJ1-6; D may be TRBD1 (6 bases). The V end lost 4 bases, the J end lost 7 bases, and 11 bases lay between the germline ends. Germline assignment: CDR1 MGHRA and CDR2 YSYEKL. This CDR3 has 14 amino acids. CDR3 in DNA: TGCGCCAGCAGCCGCGGACAGAGGAATTCACCCCTCCACTTT. It encodes CASSRGQRNSPLHF.

This rearrangement joins TRBV10-1 to TRBJ2-3, with D unresolved. CDR3 size: 12 residues. Trimming pared 5 bases from V and 4 bases from J, leaving 7 bases between. Germline V gene data show CDR1 as WNHNN and CDR2 as SYGVQD (reference sequence). Here the CDR3 DNA reads TGCGCCAGCAGTACACACCCAGATACGCAGTATTTT. Amino acids: CASSTHPDTQYF.

The CDR3 region is CASSHDGTGGRDTQYF. CDR3 coding DNA: TGCGCCAGCAGCCATGACGGCACGGGGGGTCGGGATACGCAGTATTTT. The rearrangement joins TRBV4-3 to TRBJ2-3; 7 bases align to TRBD2. The germline gives CDR1 LGHNA, CDR2 YSLEER. Unmatched junction bases numbered 12, after V lost 3 bases and J lost 6 bases. The CDR3 spans 16 residues.

The J gene is TRBJ2-3, the V gene TRBV5-6; tentatively, D is TRBD2 (5 bases). This CDR3 contains 16 residues. V was trimmed by 0 bases and J by 0 bases, leaving 11 bases between them. Per the germline V gene, CDR1 is SGHDT and CDR2 is YYEEEE. The CDR3 DNA reads as TGTGCCAGCAGCTTGGTAGGCAGGACTAGCACAGATACGCAGTATTTT. It codes for CASSLVGRTSTDTQYF. The whole variable domain, remainder taken from reference TRBV5-6 and TRBJ2-3, is DAGVTQSPTHLIKTRGQQVTLRCSPKSGHDTVSWYQQALGQGPQFIFQYYEEEERQRGNFPDRFSGHQFPNYSSELNVNALLLGDSALYLCASSLVGRTSTDTQYFGPGTRLTVL.

The chain joins TRBV7-9 to TRBJ2-7, with D possibly being TRBD1 (6 bases). Per germline, CDR1 SEHNR and CDR2 FQNEAQ (reference sequence). Trimming removed 5 bases at V and 4 bases at J, with 15 bases between. The CDR3 is 14 amino acids. Here the CDR3 reads CASSPRTAKYEQYF. The CDR3 region has the DNA TGTGCCAGCAGCCCGCGGACAGCTAAGTACGAGCAGTACTTC.

The chain has TRBV25-1 and TRBJ2-5; the D gene is possibly TRBD1 (6 bases). V was clipped by 6 bases and J by 2 bases, with 13 bases between them. The CDR3 is 14 residues long. Germline loops: CDR1 MGHDK, CDR2 SYGVNS. CDR3 protein: CASRETGMQETQYF. The CDR3 region has the DNA TGTGCCAGCAGGGAAACAGGGATGCAAGAGACCCAGTACTTC.

J is TRBJ1-2 and V is TRBV28; the D gene is possibly TRBD1 (6 bases). V was clipped by 5 bases and J by 10 bases, with 23 bases between them. CDR3 length equals 15 residues. Germline-derived CDR1 and CDR2 are MDHEN and SYDVKM. CDR3 sequence reads: CASSVGTGGRKSYTF. The CDR3 region has the DNA TGTGCCAGCAGTGTCGGGACGGGGGGGCGCAAATCCTACACCTTC.

The rearrangement joins TRBV18 to TRBJ2-7, with 7 nucleotides matching TRBD1. Trimming took 2 bases from V and 2 from J; bases not matched to a gene: 3. CDR3 length: 14 residues. In germline, CDR1 is KGHSH, CDR2 LQKENI. The DNA for the CDR3 is TGTGCCAGCTCACCAAGGACAGGAACCTACGAGCAGTACTTC. This translates into CASSPRTGTYEQYF.

This chain links TRBV18 with TRBJ2-7, with 8 bases that match TRBD1. The CDR3 has 16 amino acids. The V gene end was trimmed by 6 bases and the J gene end by 0 bases; junction bases not matched to a gene: 10. The V gene's germline CDR1 is KGHSH and CDR2 LQKENI. Written as DNA, the CDR3 is TGTGCCAGCTCTCCATCGACAGGGGCCAGCTCCTACGAGCAGTACTTC. Its protein is CASSPSTGASSYEQYF.

The chain joins TRBV30 to TRBJ1-6, with D possibly TRBD1 on 5 matching bases. The V end was cut by 0 bases, the J end by 4 bases, with 10 bases between. CDR3 length: 15 amino acids. Germline V gene lookup returns CDR1 GTSNPN and CDR2 SVGIG (reference sequence). CDR3 amino acids: CAWSVSKGYNSPLHF. Here the CDR3 DNA reads TGTGCCTGGAGTGTATCGAAGGGGTATAATTCACCCCTCCACTTT.

This rearrangement joins TRBV6-4 to TRBJ1-3; unclear D gene. From germline, CDR1 is MRHNA and CDR2 SNTAGT. This CDR3 contains 13 residues. Trimming took 7 bases from V and 0 from J, leaving 7 bases between them. CDR3 amino acids: CASTPVSGNTIYF. CDR3 in DNA: TGTGCCAGCACTCCGGTCTCTGGAAACACCATATATTTT.

The chain couples TRBV30 to TRBJ2-1, with a possible D match to TRBD2 (6 bases). The V and J ends lost 7 bases and 9 bases respectively, with 10 bases between them. Germline lookup yields CDR1 GTSNPN and CDR2 SVGIG (reference sequence). The CDR3 runs to 10 residues. The CDR3 DNA reads as TGTGCCTCGGGAGATTTTGAGCAGTTCTTC. As protein: CASGDFEQFF.

The chain is built from TRBV29-1 and TRBJ2-7; D is unclear. V was clipped by 5 bases and J by 2 bases, with 10 bases between them. The CDR3 has 12 residues. The germline V gene encodes CDR1 SQVTM and CDR2 ANQGSEA. The CDR3 nucleotides read TGCAGCGTTATGGGCCTCACCTACGAGCAGTACTTC. This encodes CSVMGLTYEQYF.

The chain links TRBV4-2 to TRBJ2-5, with 7 bases aligning to TRBD2. The V segment lost 4 bases and the J segment 2 bases; nucleotides outside the gene matches: 7. Germline V gives CDR1 LGHNA, CDR2 YNFKEQ. This CDR3 has 15 residues. As DNA, the CDR3 is TGTGCCAGCAGCCGGACTCGGGGGGATCAAGAGACCCAGTACTTC. Translation: CASSRTRGDQETQYF.

J is TRBJ2-5 and V is TRBV6-6; a possible D gene is TRBD1 (5 bases). The germline V and J ends were trimmed by 0 bases and 3 bases, with 14 bases remaining between them. The germline V gene has CDR1 MNHNY and CDR2 SVGAGI (reference sequence). CDR3 length equals 16 residues. Written as DNA, the CDR3 is TGTGCCAGCAGTTACTCGGGCTCAGGGTATGAAGAGACCCAGTACTTC. This codes for CASSYSGSGYEETQYF.

This chain connects TRBV7-9 to TRBJ1-4; TRBD1 aligns across 7 bases. CDR3 length: 15 amino acids. The trim removed 3 bases at V and 6 bases at J, leaving 7 bases unmatched. Germline V CDR1 and CDR2: SEHNR, FQNEAQ (reference sequence). DNA for the CDR3: TGTGCCAGCAGCTTTGGGGGACAGCTGCATGAAAAACTGTTTTTT. It codes for CASSFGGQLHEKLFF.

The genes are TRBV5-6 and TRBJ1-6; 7 bases are a match to TRBD1. Germline values: CDR1 SGHDT, CDR2 YYEEEE. This CDR3 is built from 15 residues. The ends lost 4 bases at V and 4 bases at J; junction bases unmatched: 5. CDR3 in amino acids: CASSVPGQYNSPLHF. CDR3 in DNA: TGTGCCAGCAGCGTACCGGGACAGTATAATTCACCCCTCCACTTT.

The V call is TRBV11-2, the J call TRBJ2-1, with D hard to call. Germline V gives CDR1 SGHAT, CDR2 FQNNGV. This CDR3 contains 13 residues. V lost 2 bases to trimming and J lost 14 bases, with 16 bases between them. CDR3 residues: CASSLSEIPPEFF. CDR3 sequence (DNA): TGTGCCAGCAGCTTATCCGAGATCCCCCCGGAGTTCTTC.

The rearrangement joins TRBV9 to TRBJ2-1, with TRBD2 matching 9 bases. CDR1 SGDLS and CDR2 YYNGEE come from the germline V gene. Unmatched junction bases numbered 8, after V lost 0 bases and J lost 10 bases. CDR3 size: 15 residues. CDR3 residues: CASSVDASGVKEQFF. Here the CDR3 DNA reads TGTGCCAGCAGCGTAGATGCTAGCGGGGTCAAAGAGCAGTTCTTC. Combining the CDR3 with reference TRBV9 and TRBJ2-1 gives the whole variable domain DSGVTQTPKHLITATGQRVTLRCSPRSGDLSVYWYQQSLDQGLQFLIQYYNGEERAKGNILERFSAQQFPDLHSELNLSSLELGDSALYFCASSVDASGVKEQFFGPGTRLTVL.

The chain carries TRBV28 and TRBJ1-1; D ambiguous. CDR3 size: 13 residues. The germline V and J ends were trimmed by 1 base and 1 base, with 4 bases remaining between them. Germline CDR1 reads MDHEN; CDR2 reads SYDVKM. CDR3 sequence reads: CASSLYKNTEAFF. The CDR3, as DNA: TGTGCCAGCAGTTTATATAAGAACACTGAAGCTTTCTTT.

This clone occurred once. This chain connects TRBV7-6 to TRBJ1-2, with 8 bases fitting TRBD1. Trimming at V came to 7 bases and at J to 3 bases, leaving 16 bases not matched to a gene. Germline assignment: CDR1 SGHVS and CDR2 FNYEAQ. This CDR3 contains 17 residues. CDR3: CASNNLPGGADYYGYTF. The CDR3 coding sequence is TGTGCCAGCAACAATCTTCCAGGGGGCGCGGATTACTATGGCTACACCTTC.

In nucleotides, the CDR3 is TGTGCCAGCTTTCCAGACAGGGGGTCGCCTGAAGCTTTCTTT. The encoded protein is CASFPDRGSPEAFF. The chain links TRBV2 to TRBJ1-1; 9 nucleotides line up with TRBD1. This CDR3 comprises 14 residues. After removal of 8 bases from V and 6 bases from J, the junction contained 10 bases not matched to a gene. The germline V gene encodes CDR1 SNHLY and CDR2 FYNNEI.

This chain joins TRBV9 and TRBJ2-6; 11 bases are shared with TRBD2. This CDR3 contains 16 residues. Germline CDR1 is SGDLS and CDR2 is YYNGEE. The V segment lost 5 bases and the J segment 2 bases; nucleotides outside the gene matches: 3. DNA for the CDR3: TGTGCCAGCAGTAGCGGGGGGGCCGCTGGGGCCAACGTCCTGACTTTC. Residues: CASSSGGAAGANVLTF.

This chain uses TRBV6-5 with TRBJ2-1; 10 bases are shared with TRBD2. Trimming took 8 bases from V and 5 from J; bases not matched to a gene: 6. The CDR3 is 14 residues long. Germline V CDR1 and CDR2: MNHEY, SVGAGI. The CDR3 bases are TGTGCCAGCCTCGGGACTAGCGCCGACAATGAGCAGTTCTTC. It codes for CASLGTSADNEQFF.

The J gene is TRBJ2-1, the V gene TRBV25-1; 9 nucleotides agree with TRBD1. V lost 5 bases, J lost 6 bases, and 11 bases stayed unmatched. The CDR3 consists of 16 residues. The germline V gene has CDR1 MGHDK and CDR2 SYGVNS. The CDR3 coding sequence is TGTGCCAGCAGTCCACGGACAGGGGCCTTAATCAATGAGCAGTTCTTC. Translated: CASSPRTGALINEQFF.

The CDR3 is CASSSPGGGMNTEAFF. The CDR3 DNA sequence: TGTGCCAGCAGTTCCCCAGGGGGCGGGATGAACACTGAAGCTTTCTTT. This chain uses TRBV28 with TRBJ1-1, with 8 bases matching TRBD1. The CDR3 totals 16 residues. The germline V gene has CDR1 MDHEN and CDR2 SYDVKM. After removal of 4 bases from V and 0 bases from J, the junction contained 7 bases not matched to a gene.

This clone appeared a single time. The genes are TRBV7-9 and TRBJ2-1; weak D call: TRBD1 (5 bases). Germline CDR1 SEHNR, CDR2 FQNEAQ (reference sequence). CDR3 length: 12 amino acids. Trimming took off 2 bases at V and 8 bases at J, with 7 bases between the two ends. Written as DNA, the CDR3 is TGTGCCAGCAGCTTAAGGGGCGATGAGCAGTTCTTC. This gives the protein CASSLRGDEQFF.